One sample yielded the 15 T cell receptor beta chains listed below, sequenced in a study of graft-versus-host responses after intestinal transplantation. The authors seeded around 200,000 CFSE-labeled responder cells together with around 200,000 irradiated stimulator cells tagged with violet dye. Generated by immunoSEQ multiplex PCR, the TCRdb table keeps only in-frame clones and is missing some. The repertoire has tens of thousands of clones, about 43% of them found once; the top ten carry more than 1.5%. The sample was alloreactive CD8+ T cells from a mixed lymphocyte reaction culture, taken before intestinal transplant. Stated subset: CFSE-low proliferating T cells sorted from roughly six-day pre-transplant mixed lymphocyte reaction (GvH or HvG direction). The receptor set was obtained from a human patient who received an intestinal transplant.

In this sample, this clone turned up a few times. The chain combines TRBV2 with TRBJ1-5; the match to TRBD1 covers 7 bases. Looked up from germline, CDR1 is SNHLY and CDR2 is FYNNEI. V was clipped by 8 bases and J by 3 bases; unmatched bases: 7. The CDR3 is made up of 14 amino acids. As DNA, the CDR3 is TGTGCCAGCTCCGGGACAGCCTACAATCAGCCCCAGCATTTT. It yields the protein CASSGTAYNQPQHF.

This chain joins TRBV7-9 and TRBJ2-3; possibly TRBD1 for D (6 bases). The germline CDR1 and CDR2 sequences are SEHNR and FQNEAQ (reference sequence). The V gene lost 2 bases and the J gene lost 4 bases, with 10 bases spanning the gap. The CDR3 runs to 14 residues. The CDR3 spells CASSLSPGADTQYF. The CDR3 nucleotides read TGTGCCAGCAGCTTATCCCCAGGGGCAGATACGCAGTATTTT.

This chain uses TRBV2 with TRBJ2-3; D unclear. Germline values: CDR1 SNHLY, CDR2 FYNNEI. Deletions cut 6 bases from V and 0 bases from J, with 7 bases between. This CDR3 has 13 amino acids. The CDR3 nucleotides are TGTGCCAGCAGGAGACGGAGCACAGATACGCAGTATTTT. Protein: CASRRRSTDTQYF.

This clone has only a few counts. The CDR3 region is CASSESTGRPYF. CDR3 nucleotide sequence: TGCGCCAGCAGTGAGTCGACTGGCAGGCCATACTTC. V gene TRBV10-2 combines with J gene TRBJ2-5; the D is unclear. V gave up 0 bases and J gave up 14 bases, with 13 bases separating them. This CDR3 is 12 amino acids long. Germline assignment: CDR1 WSHSY and CDR2 SAAADI.

CDR3 coding DNA: TGTGCCAGCTCACCGTTTAATCAAGAGACCCAGTACTTC. Its translation: CASSPFNQETQYF. This chain joins TRBV18 and TRBJ2-5, with unresolved D. The CDR3 is made up of 13 amino acids. Germline loops: CDR1 KGHSH, CDR2 LQKENI. Trimming shortened V by 3 bases and J by 2 bases, and 7 bases separated the two germline ends.

This clone was observed a few times. This sample also contains other DNA sequences that code for the same CDR3. The chain has TRBV5-1 and TRBJ2-7; 8 bases are shared with TRBD1. The V segment lost 0 bases and the J segment 2 bases; nucleotides outside the gene matches: 7. The germline V gene has CDR1 SGHRS and CDR2 YFSETQ. The CDR3 length is 16 residues. CDR3 sequence reads: CASSLVPDRETYEQYF. The CDR3 DNA reads as TGCGCCAGCAGCTTGGTGCCGGACAGGGAGACCTACGAGCAGTACTTC.

The rearrangement links TRBV5-6 to TRBJ2-6, with unresolved D. This CDR3 spans 17 amino acids. Trimming removed 2 bases from V and 2 bases from J, with 14 bases in between. In germline, CDR1 is SGHDT, CDR2 YYEEEE. The CDR3 is CASSLEDGLTGANVLTF. CDR3 in DNA: TGTGCCAGCAGCTTAGAGGACGGTCTCACTGGGGCCAACGTCCTGACTTTC.

The chain is built from TRBV30 and TRBJ2-1; D remains unclear. CDR3 length equals 11 residues. V was cut by 1 base and J by 10 bases, with 8 bases left in between. Germline CDR1 GTSNPN, CDR2 SVGIG (reference sequence). The CDR3 DNA is TGTGCCTGGAGTGGAGATGGGGAGCAGTTCTTC. Amino acids: CAWSGDGEQFF.

This clone was detected a few times. The V and J genes are TRBV15 and TRBJ2-3, with TRBD1 matching over 7 bases. Trimming took 1 base from V and 5 from J; bases not matched to a gene: 18. CDR1 is LNHNV, CDR2 YYDKDF, per germline (reference sequence). The CDR3 contains 19 residues. CDR3 loop: CATSRGRWTGPTSRDTQYF. DNA for the CDR3: TGTGCCACCAGCAGAGGGAGATGGACAGGCCCGACGTCCCGAGATACGCAGTATTTT.

The chain employs TRBV30 and TRBJ1-5; D is ambiguous. The V end lost 0 bases, the J end lost 4 bases, and 13 bases lay between the germline ends. The CDR3 is 15 residues long. Germline V gene sequence: CDR1 GTSNPN, CDR2 SVGIG (reference sequence). CDR3 in DNA: TGTGCCTGGAGTGTTAAGGGTTTAGGGAATCAGCCCCAGCATTTT. Protein product: CAWSVKGLGNQPQHF. The entire variable domain, with the rest obtained from reference TRBV30 and TRBJ1-5, is as follows: SQTIHQWPATLVQPVGSPLSLECTVEGTSNPNLYWYRQAAGRGLQLLFYSVGIGQISSEVPQNLSASRPQDRQFILSSKKLLLSDSGFYLCAWSVKGLGNQPQHFGDGTRLSIL.

This clone is deemed medium-sized. The genes are TRBV7-3 and TRBJ2-7, with D possibly being TRBD1 or TRBD2 (5 bases each). The CDR3 is 17 residues long. Between the trimmed V and J ends, which lost 5 bases and 1 base, there was a span of 21 bases. Germline lookup yields CDR1 SGHTA and CDR2 FQGTGA. The CDR3 nucleotides are TGTGCCAGCAGCCGTTACTCCGGGACGGACGTATCCTACGAGCAGTACTTC. Protein product: CASSRYSGTDVSYEQYF.

This clone was detected only once. The chain has TRBV9 and TRBJ2-7; TRBD2 agrees at 11 bases. V lost 5 bases, J lost 4 bases, and 17 bases stayed unmatched. Germline values: CDR1 SGDLS, CDR2 YYNGEE. The CDR3 is 18 residues long. CDR3 amino acids: CASSRGGSGRALSYEQYF. CDR3 nucleotides: TGTGCCAGCAGTCGAGGGGGTAGCGGGAGGGCCCTCTCTTACGAGCAGTACTTC.

This clone was detected a few times. The V call is TRBV7-9, the J call TRBJ1-5, with unresolved D. Germline-derived CDR1 and CDR2 are SEHNR and FQNEAQ (reference sequence). The CDR3 consists of 16 residues. Trimming removed 1 base at V and 2 bases at J, with 12 bases between. CDR3 sequence: CASSLGVGSRNQPQHF. Written as DNA, the CDR3 is TGTGCCAGCAGCTTAGGTGTGGGTTCACGCAATCAGCCCCAGCATTTT.

CDR3 sequence (DNA): TGTGCCTGGAGTGCCAGTCAAAACACTGAAGCTTTCTTT. Its protein product is CAWSASQNTEAFF. This chain joins TRBV30 and TRBJ1-1; D unclear. The CDR3 length is 13 residues. Trimming removed 1 base at V and 2 bases at J, with 8 bases between. CDR1 is GTSNPN and CDR2 is SVGIG in the germline V gene (reference sequence).

This clone was counted only a few times. The chain joins TRBV7-8 to TRBJ2-7; D is uncertain. V lost 2 bases to trimming and J lost 5 bases, with 7 bases between them. The CDR3 is made up of 12 amino acids. Germline CDR1 and CDR2: SGHVS and FQNEAQ. CDR3 sequence reads: CASSLFNHEQYF. CDR3 sequence (DNA): TGTGCCAGCAGCTTATTTAATCACGAGCAGTACTTC.